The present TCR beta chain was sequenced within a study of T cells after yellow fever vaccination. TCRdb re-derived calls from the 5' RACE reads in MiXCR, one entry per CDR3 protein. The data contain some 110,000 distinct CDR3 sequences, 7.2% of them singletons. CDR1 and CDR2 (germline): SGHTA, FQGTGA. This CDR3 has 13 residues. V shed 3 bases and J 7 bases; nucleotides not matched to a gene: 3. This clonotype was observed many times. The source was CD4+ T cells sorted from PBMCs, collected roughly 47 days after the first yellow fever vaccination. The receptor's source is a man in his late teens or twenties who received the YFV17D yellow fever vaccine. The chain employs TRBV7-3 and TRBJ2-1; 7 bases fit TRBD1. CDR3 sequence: CASSFSRGNEQFF. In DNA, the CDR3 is TGTGCCAGCAGCTTCAGCAGGGGGAATGAGCAGTTCTTC.